One and the same sample provided the 29 T cell receptor beta chains below, sequenced in a study of radiotherapy plus CTLA-4 blockade in lung cancer. Some clones are missing from TCRdb's copy, which holds only in-frame ones; the method was immunoSEQ multiplex PCR. The repertoire holds 80,000 to 100,000 clones, with around 74% as singletons. Here the sequenced sample was peripheral blood, taken from a patient treated with radiotherapy plus ipilimumab. The receptors come from a human donor with non-small cell lung cancer who had a partial response to radiotherapy plus ipilimumab. Some clones in this sample may be carry-over from other donors' samples.

This chain uses TRBV28 with TRBJ1-4; 8 bases fit TRBD1. Germline V CDR1 and CDR2: MDHEN, SYDVKM. This CDR3 spans 14 amino acids. J gave up 3 bases and V 6 bases, and 3 bases lay outside the gene matches. The CDR3 spells CASSPTGANEKLFF. The DNA for the CDR3 is TGTGCCAGCAGCCCGACAGGGGCTAATGAAAAACTGTTTTTT.

Only one count was recorded for this clone. The CDR3 coding sequence is TGCGCCAGCAGCGCCGGGGACAGGGGAGGGGGAGGCAATCAGCCCCAGCATTTT. It specifies CASSAGDRGGGGNQPQHF. The J gene is TRBJ1-5, the V gene TRBV5-1, with 10 bases that match TRBD1. Germline lookup yields CDR1 SGHRS and CDR2 YFSETQ. Trimming removed 4 bases from V and 2 bases from J; junction bases left unmatched: 12. The CDR3 spans 18 residues.

This chain connects TRBV5-4 to TRBJ2-3; TRBD2 matches at 10 bases. Per the germline V gene, CDR1 is SGHNT and CDR2 is YYREEE (reference sequence). J lost 6 bases, V lost 1 base, and 11 bases had no gene match. The CDR3 runs 17 residues. The CDR3 loop is CASSLFSLAGAGDTQYF. The CDR3 bases are TGTGCCAGCAGCTTGTTTAGTCTAGCGGGGGCCGGGGATACGCAGTATTTT. The full variable domain, its missing parts supplied by reference TRBV5-4 and TRBJ2-3, is ETGVTQSPTHLIKTRGQQVTLRCSSQSGHNTVSWYQQALGQGPQFIFQYYREEENGRGNFPPRFSGLQFPNYSSELNVNALELDDSALYLCASSLFSLAGAGDTQYFGPGTRLTVL.

The chain recombines TRBV19 with TRBJ1-2, with D unresolved. Between the trimmed V and J ends, which lost 4 bases and 0 bases, there was a span of 12 bases. This CDR3 has 15 residues. Per the germline V gene, CDR1 is LNHDA and CDR2 is SQIVND (reference sequence). The CDR3 DNA follows: TGTGCCAGTAGTACATTTACAGATACTAACTATGGCTACACCTTC. Translating gives CASSTFTDTNYGYTF.

V and J are TRBV5-1 and TRBJ2-5; D is unresolved. CDR1 and CDR2 (germline): SGHRS, YFSETQ. CDR3 length equals 13 residues. V lost 0 bases and J lost 2, with 5 bases in between. DNA of the CDR3: TGCGCCAGCAGCTTGGTTATTCAAGAGACCCAGTACTTC. Amino acid sequence: CASSLVIQETQYF.

This clone was recorded a few times. V and J are TRBV7-2 and TRBJ1-4; D call uncertain. Per the germline V gene, CDR1 is SGHTA and CDR2 is FQGNSA. The germline V and J ends were trimmed by 5 bases and 8 bases, with 21 bases remaining between them. This CDR3 is built from 16 residues. CDR3 nucleotides: TGTGCCAGCAGCCGGGAGCCCACCTCAACCGGGGAAAAACTGTTTTTT. Translation gives CASSREPTSTGEKLFF. Using reference TRBV7-2 and TRBJ1-4 for the parts outside the CDR3, the full variable domain is GAGVSQSPSNKVTEKGKDVELRCDPISGHTALYWYRQSLGQGLEFLIYFQGNSAPDKSGLPSDRFSAERTGGSVSTLTIQRTQQEDSAVYLCASSREPTSTGEKLFFGSGTQLSVL.

This sequence joins TRBV19 and TRBJ1-3, with 7 bases fitting TRBD1. CDR3 length: 15 amino acids. J was trimmed by 2 bases and V by 3 bases; bases with no gene match: 4. CDR1 and CDR2 (germline): LNHDA, SQIVND (reference sequence). The chain's CDR3 is CASSIRQGAGNTIYF. CDR3 nucleotides: TGTGCCAGTAGTATCCGACAGGGAGCTGGAAACACCATATATTTT.

The J gene is TRBJ2-5, the V gene TRBV7-2; D may be TRBD1 (6 bases). V shed 5 bases and J shed 5 bases, with 18 bases lying between them. CDR3 length: 15 amino acids. Germline CDR1 reads SGHTA; CDR2 reads FQGNSA. CDR3 protein: CASSPRGLWGETQYF. CDR3 DNA: TGTGCCAGCAGCCCAAGGGGGTTATGGGGGGAGACCCAGTACTTC.

Note on this clone: The same CDR3 arises from other DNA sequences in this sample as well. The V gene is TRBV7-2, the J gene TRBJ2-7; a weak D match, TRBD2 (5 bases). The CDR3 length is 14 residues. V was cut by 1 base and J by 3 bases, with 10 bases left in between. Germline V gene data show CDR1 as SGHTA and CDR2 as FQGNSA. This CDR3 reads CASSLGRGSYEQYF. CDR3 in DNA: TGTGCCAGCAGCTTAGGAAGAGGGAGCTACGAGCAGTACTTC.

J is TRBJ1-1 and V is TRBV6-1; TRBD1 aligns across 7 bases. Per germline, CDR1 MNHNS and CDR2 SASEGT. The V segment lost 7 bases and the J segment 0 bases; nucleotides outside the gene matches: 5. There are 14 residues in the CDR3. The CDR3 DNA sequence: TGTGCCAGCACCATGACAGGGCTGAACACTGAAGCTTTCTTT. Protein sequence: CASTMTGLNTEAFF.

The J gene is TRBJ2-1, the V gene TRBV15; 10 bases fit TRBD2. V shed 3 bases and J 8 bases; nucleotides not matched to a gene: 7. The CDR3 contains 15 residues. CDR1 is LNHNV, CDR2 YYDKDF, per germline (reference sequence). CDR3 sequence: CATSRTSSGSYEQFF. The CDR3 nucleotides are TGTGCCACCAGCAGGACTTCTAGCGGGAGCTATGAGCAGTTCTTC.

The V and J genes are TRBV19 and TRBJ2-1; 10 bases match TRBD2. Trimming cost V 5 bases and J 7 bases; bases outside gene matches: 5. This CDR3 is built from 14 residues. Germline V gene lookup returns CDR1 LNHDA and CDR2 SQIVND (reference sequence). In DNA, the CDR3 is TGTGCCAGTAGTTCACTAGCGGGGTTGAATGAGCAGTTCTTC. Protein sequence: CASSSLAGLNEQFF.

The sample holds one count of this clone. Other DNA sequences in the sample encode the same CDR3. The V call is TRBV5-1, the J call TRBJ2-1; TRBD2 agrees at 10 bases. The V and J ends lost 4 bases and 5 bases, in that order; junction bases with no gene match: 15. Per the germline V gene, CDR1 is SGHRS and CDR2 is YFSETQ. The length of the CDR3 is 18 residues. The chain's CDR3 is CASSRQPPGLAKDNEQFF. CDR3 coding DNA: TGCGCCAGCAGCCGTCAACCACCGGGACTAGCGAAAGACAATGAGCAGTTCTTC.

This clone turned up a few times. The V call is TRBV6-6, the J call TRBJ2-1, with D maybe TRBD2 (6 bases). CDR3 length equals 14 residues. Trimming took off 8 bases at V and 2 bases at J, with 13 bases between the two ends. CDR1 and CDR2 (germline): MNHNY, SVGAGI (reference sequence). The CDR3 sequence: CASGGSSAYNEQFF. CDR3 bases: TGTGCCAGCGGGGGGTCTAGCGCCTACAATGAGCAGTTCTTC.

The chain is built from TRBV2 and TRBJ2-6; D is possibly TRBD1 (5 bases). V lost 6 bases, J lost 0 bases, and 9 bases lay in between. The CDR3 covers 15 residues. Germline lookup yields CDR1 SNHLY and CDR2 FYNNEI. The CDR3 DNA sequence: TGTGCCAGCAGGAACAGGAACTCTGGGGCCAACGTCCTGACTTTC. Translating it yields CASRNRNSGANVLTF.

The V and J genes are TRBV5-4 and TRBJ2-2; a weak D match, TRBD1 (6 bases). With 0 bases removed from V and 9 bases from J, the gap between germline ends came to 18 bases. In germline, CDR1 is SGHNT, CDR2 YYREEE (reference sequence). The CDR3 runs 16 residues. CDR3 amino acids: CASSLAGQTRYRELFF. DNA of the CDR3: TGTGCCAGCAGCTTGGCTGGACAGACCCGGTACCGGGAGCTGTTTTTT.

J is TRBJ2-7 and V is TRBV28; D possibly corresponds to TRBD1 (5 bases). V was cut by 6 bases and J by 2 bases, with 17 bases left in between. The CDR3 runs 15 residues. Per the germline V gene, CDR1 is MDHEN and CDR2 is SYDVKM. This chain's CDR3 is CASSHGSGPPYEQYF. The CDR3 bases are TGTGCCAGCAGCCATGGGTCAGGGCCCCCCTACGAGCAGTACTTC.

V gene TRBV7-2 combines with J gene TRBJ2-7, with D possibly matching TRBD1 (6 bases). CDR3 size: 14 residues. Germline loops: CDR1 SGHTA, CDR2 FQGNSA. V dropped 0 bases and J dropped 6 bases, with 12 bases sitting between them. As DNA, the CDR3 is TGTGCCAGCAGCTTAGCGGTCAGGGGTTCCGAGCAGTACTTC. Its translation is CASSLAVRGSEQYF. Looking up the rest from reference TRBV7-2 and TRBJ2-7 gives the full variable domain: GAGVSQSPSNKVTEKGKDVELRCDPISGHTALYWYRQSLGQGLEFLIYFQGNSAPDKSGLPSDRFSAERTGGSVSTLTIQRTQQEDSAVYLCASSLAVRGSEQYFGPGTRLTVT.

The V gene is TRBV7-6, the J gene TRBJ2-1; 13 bases are a match to TRBD2. CDR3 size: 20 residues. Germline assignment: CDR1 SGHVS and CDR2 FNYEAQ. Trimming cost V 3 bases and J 0 bases; bases outside gene matches: 11. The CDR3 reads CASSLWPGLAGVSSYNEQFF. The DNA of the CDR3 is TGTGCCAGCAGCTTGTGGCCCGGACTAGCGGGGGTGAGCTCCTACAATGAGCAGTTCTTC.

This sequence joins TRBV6-6 and TRBJ2-2; D gene ambiguous. The CDR3 loop spans 14 amino acids. Germline-derived CDR1 and CDR2 are MNHNY and SVGAGI (reference sequence). Trimming took 6 bases from V and 6 from J, leaving 14 bases between them. The CDR3 DNA reads as TGTGCCAGCAGCACCACCCCCGGTTCCGGGGAGCTGTTTTTT. It codes for CASSTTPGSGELFF.

The V and J genes are TRBV19 and TRBJ1-1; the D is unclear. V was cut by 9 bases and J by 0 bases, with 11 bases left in between. Germline V lookup: CDR1 LNHDA, CDR2 SQIVND (reference sequence). The CDR3 has 13 amino acids. CDR3 loop: CASRRGLNTEAFF. CDR3 coding DNA: TGTGCCAGCCGGCGGGGATTGAACACTGAAGCTTTCTTT.

The rearrangement uses TRBV15 and TRBJ2-7; D not resolved. The V end lost 0 bases, the J end lost 2 bases, and 8 bases lay between the germline ends. Germline values: CDR1 LNHNV, CDR2 YYDKDF (reference sequence). This CDR3 comprises 14 residues. CDR3 nucleotide sequence: TGTGCCACCAGCAGAGAAAGAGCTACCTACGAGCAGTACTTC. Residues: CATSRERATYEQYF. The complete variable domain, with remaining parts taken from reference TRBV15 and TRBJ2-7, reads DAMVIQNPRYQVTQFGKPVTLSCSQTLNHNVMYWYQQKSSQAPKLLFHYYDKDFNNEADTPDNFQSRRPNTSFCFLDIRSPGLGDTAMYLCATSRERATYEQYFGPGTRLTVT.

In its sample, this clone was seen once. This chain joins TRBV6-1 and TRBJ1-5; D remains ambiguous. V was pared by 1 base and J by 3 bases, with 4 bases between. Germline-derived CDR1 and CDR2 are MNHNS and SASEGT. This CDR3 spans 13 amino acids. The CDR3 DNA is TGTGCCAGCAGTGAAGAGCCCAATCAGCCCCAGCATTTT. This codes for CASSEEPNQPQHF.

V and J are TRBV18 and TRBJ2-5; possible D gene TRBD1, 6 bases. The CDR3 loop spans 13 amino acids. Per germline, CDR1 KGHSH and CDR2 LQKENI. V was clipped by 4 bases and J by 5 bases, with 11 bases between them. In DNA form, the CDR3 reads TGTGCCAGCTCACGGGACACCTTGGAGACCCAGTACTTC. Protein sequence: CASSRDTLETQYF.

This chain connects TRBV10-3 to TRBJ2-7; 10 bases align to TRBD2. Germline values: CDR1 ENHRY, CDR2 SYGVKD. The CDR3 runs to 14 residues. Trimming took 6 bases from V and 1 from J; bases not matched to a gene: 3. The CDR3 is CAIRASGGSYEQYF. The CDR3 nucleotides are TGTGCCATCAGGGCTAGCGGGGGATCCTACGAGCAGTACTTC.

The table lists this clone with a few counts. The V and J genes are TRBV5-5 and TRBJ2-7; possible D gene TRBD1, 6 bases. This CDR3 is 13 amino acids long. V lost 0 bases to trimming and J lost 6 bases, with 10 bases between them. Germline CDR1 reads SGHKS; CDR2 reads YYEKEE (reference sequence). CDR3 DNA: TGTGCCAGCAGCTTGGGGCAGGGGAGCGAGCAGTACTTC. This sequence encodes CASSLGQGSEQYF.

The gene calls are TRBV11-3 and TRBJ2-7; TRBD1 matches 7 bases. V was clipped by 1 base and J by 3 bases; unmatched bases: 6. CDR1 SGHNT and CDR2 YENEEA come from the germline V gene. This CDR3 contains 15 residues. As DNA, the CDR3 is TGTGCCAGCAGCTTAGGACCCAGACAGGGCTACGAGCAGTACTTC. Translating it yields CASSLGPRQGYEQYF.

This clone was counted between two and nine times. Other nucleotide sequences from this sample produce the same CDR3. The chain links TRBV6-1 to TRBJ2-7, with D hard to call. Germline loops: CDR1 MNHNS, CDR2 SASEGT. The CDR3 consists of 11 residues. Trimming removed 7 bases at V and 1 base at J, with 5 bases between. CDR3 residues: CASTLSYEQYF. In nucleotides, the CDR3 is TGTGCCAGCACCCTATCCTACGAGCAGTACTTC.

This rearrangement joins TRBV19 to TRBJ1-1; D gene ambiguous. The CDR3 is 15 residues long. The germline V and J ends were trimmed by 2 bases and 5 bases, with 15 bases remaining between them. Germline CDR1 reads LNHDA; CDR2 reads SQIVND (reference sequence). This chain's CDR3 is CASSINDPRGTEAFF. The CDR3 DNA sequence: TGTGCCAGTAGTATAAATGACCCACGAGGGACTGAAGCTTTCTTT.